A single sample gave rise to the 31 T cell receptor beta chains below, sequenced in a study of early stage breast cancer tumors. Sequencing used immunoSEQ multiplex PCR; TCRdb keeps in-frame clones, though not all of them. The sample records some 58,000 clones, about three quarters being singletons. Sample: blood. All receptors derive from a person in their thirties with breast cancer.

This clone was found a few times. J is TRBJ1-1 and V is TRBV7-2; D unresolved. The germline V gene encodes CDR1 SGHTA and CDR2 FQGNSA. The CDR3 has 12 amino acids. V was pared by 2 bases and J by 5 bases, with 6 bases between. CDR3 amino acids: CASSLSGTEAFF. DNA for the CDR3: TGTGCCAGCAGCTTATCAGGAACTGAAGCTTTCTTT.

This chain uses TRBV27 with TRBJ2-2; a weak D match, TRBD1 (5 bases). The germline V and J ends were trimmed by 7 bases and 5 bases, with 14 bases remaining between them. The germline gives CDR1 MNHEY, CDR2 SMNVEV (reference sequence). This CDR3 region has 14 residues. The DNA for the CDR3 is TGTGCCAGCAATGTAAGGGGAAGAACCGGGGAGCTGTTTTTT. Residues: CASNVRGRTGELFF.

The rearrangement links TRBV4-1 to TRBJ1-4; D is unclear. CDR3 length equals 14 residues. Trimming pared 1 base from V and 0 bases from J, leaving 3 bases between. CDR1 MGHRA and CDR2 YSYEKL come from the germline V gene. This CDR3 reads CASSQGATNEKLFF. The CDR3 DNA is TGCGCCAGCAGCCAAGGGGCAACTAATGAAAAACTGTTTTTT.

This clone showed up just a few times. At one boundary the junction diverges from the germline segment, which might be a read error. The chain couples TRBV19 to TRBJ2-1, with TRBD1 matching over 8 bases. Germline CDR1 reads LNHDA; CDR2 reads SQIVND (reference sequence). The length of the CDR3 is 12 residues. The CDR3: CASSAGQGLDVF. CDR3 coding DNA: TGTGCCAGTAGTGCCGGACAGGGTTTAGACGTCTTC.

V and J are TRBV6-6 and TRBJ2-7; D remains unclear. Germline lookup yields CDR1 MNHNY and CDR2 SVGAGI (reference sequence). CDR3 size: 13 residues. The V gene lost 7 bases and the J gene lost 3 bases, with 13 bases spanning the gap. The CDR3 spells CASTTSKVYEQYF. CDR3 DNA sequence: TGTGCCAGCACGACATCTAAAGTCTACGAGCAGTACTTC.

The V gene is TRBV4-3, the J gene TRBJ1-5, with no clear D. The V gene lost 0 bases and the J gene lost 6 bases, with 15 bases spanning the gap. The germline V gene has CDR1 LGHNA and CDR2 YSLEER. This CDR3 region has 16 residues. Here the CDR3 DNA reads TGCGCCAGCAGCCAAGACCACGGAAACTGGGGTCAGCCCCAGCATTTT. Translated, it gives CASSQDHGNWGQPQHF.

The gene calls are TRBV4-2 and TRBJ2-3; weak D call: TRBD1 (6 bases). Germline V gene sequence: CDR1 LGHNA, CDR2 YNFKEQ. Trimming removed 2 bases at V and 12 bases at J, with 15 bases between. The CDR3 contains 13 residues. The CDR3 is CASSQTGTRFQYF. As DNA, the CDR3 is TGTGCCAGCAGCCAAACCGGGACAAGATTCCAGTATTTT.

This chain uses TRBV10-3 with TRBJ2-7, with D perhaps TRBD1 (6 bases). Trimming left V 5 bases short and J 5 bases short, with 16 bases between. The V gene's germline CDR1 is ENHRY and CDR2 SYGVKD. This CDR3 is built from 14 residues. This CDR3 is CAISTEQGENEQYF. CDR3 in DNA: TGTGCCATCAGTACCGAACAGGGAGAGAACGAGCAGTACTTC.

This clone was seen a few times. The CDR3 region has the DNA TGCGCCAGCAGTGAGTCGCTTCAAGAGACCCAGTACTTC. Translated, it gives CASSESLQETQYF. The chain employs TRBV10-1 and TRBJ2-5; D is unresolved. CDR3 length equals 13 residues. The V and J ends lost 0 bases and 2 bases respectively, with 4 bases between them. Germline V gives CDR1 WNHNN, CDR2 SYGVQD (reference sequence).

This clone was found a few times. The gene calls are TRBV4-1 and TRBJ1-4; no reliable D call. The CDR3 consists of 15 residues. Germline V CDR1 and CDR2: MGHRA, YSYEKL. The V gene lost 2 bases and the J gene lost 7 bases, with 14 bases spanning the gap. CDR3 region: CASSQPNSWGEKLFF. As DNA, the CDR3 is TGCGCCAGCAGCCAACCGAACAGCTGGGGTGAAAAACTGTTTTTT.

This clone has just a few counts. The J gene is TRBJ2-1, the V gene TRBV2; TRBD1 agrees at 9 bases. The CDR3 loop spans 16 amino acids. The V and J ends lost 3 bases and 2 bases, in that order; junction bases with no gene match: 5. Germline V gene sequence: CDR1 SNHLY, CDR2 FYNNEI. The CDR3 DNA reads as TGTGCCAGCAGTGATAAGGGACAGGGTACCTACAATGAGCAGTTCTTC. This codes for CASSDKGQGTYNEQFF.

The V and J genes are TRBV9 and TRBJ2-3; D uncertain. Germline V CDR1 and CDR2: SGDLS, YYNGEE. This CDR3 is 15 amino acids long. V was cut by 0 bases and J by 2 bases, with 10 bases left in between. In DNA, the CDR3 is TGTGCCAGCAGCGTAGGCGCTTCTTCCACAGATACGCAGTATTTT. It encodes CASSVGASSTDTQYF.

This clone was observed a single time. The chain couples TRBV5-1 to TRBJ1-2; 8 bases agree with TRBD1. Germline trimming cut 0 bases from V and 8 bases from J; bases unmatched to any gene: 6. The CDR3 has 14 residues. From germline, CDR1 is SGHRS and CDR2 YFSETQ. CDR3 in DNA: TGCGCCAGCAGCTTGGGGACAGGGTCATGGGGCTACACCTTC. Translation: CASSLGTGSWGYTF.

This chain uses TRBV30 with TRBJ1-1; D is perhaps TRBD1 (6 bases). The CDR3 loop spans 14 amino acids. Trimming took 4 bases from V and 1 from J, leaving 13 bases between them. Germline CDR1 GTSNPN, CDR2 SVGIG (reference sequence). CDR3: CAWTHRVRNTEAFF. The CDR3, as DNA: TGTGCCTGGACCCACAGGGTAAGGAACACTGAAGCTTTCTTT.

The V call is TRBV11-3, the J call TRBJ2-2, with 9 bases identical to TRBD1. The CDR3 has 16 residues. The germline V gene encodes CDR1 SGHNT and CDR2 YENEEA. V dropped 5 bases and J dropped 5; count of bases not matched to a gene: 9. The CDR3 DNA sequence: TGTGCCAGCAGCCCTACCCCGACAGGGGGAACCGGGGAGCTGTTTTTT. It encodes CASSPTPTGGTGELFF.

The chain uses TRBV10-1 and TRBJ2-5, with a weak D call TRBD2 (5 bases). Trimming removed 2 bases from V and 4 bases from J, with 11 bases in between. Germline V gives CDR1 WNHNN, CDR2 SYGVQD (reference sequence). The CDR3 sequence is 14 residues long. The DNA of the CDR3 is TGCGCCAGCAGTGAGGGCCTCCGGGGAGAGACCCAGTACTTC. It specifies CASSEGLRGETQYF.

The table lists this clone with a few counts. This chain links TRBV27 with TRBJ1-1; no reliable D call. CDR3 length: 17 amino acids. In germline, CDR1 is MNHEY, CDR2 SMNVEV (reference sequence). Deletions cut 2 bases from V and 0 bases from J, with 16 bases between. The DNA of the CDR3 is TGTGCCAGCAGTTTACTGACTTACGGAGCCATGAACACTGAAGCTTTCTTT. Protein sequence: CASSLLTYGAMNTEAFF.

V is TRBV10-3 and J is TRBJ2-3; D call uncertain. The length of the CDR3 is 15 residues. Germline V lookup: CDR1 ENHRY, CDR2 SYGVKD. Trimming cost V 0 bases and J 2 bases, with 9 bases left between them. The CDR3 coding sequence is TGTGCCATCAGTGAGTCGAGACAACACACAGATACGCAGTATTTT. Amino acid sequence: CAISESRQHTDTQYF.

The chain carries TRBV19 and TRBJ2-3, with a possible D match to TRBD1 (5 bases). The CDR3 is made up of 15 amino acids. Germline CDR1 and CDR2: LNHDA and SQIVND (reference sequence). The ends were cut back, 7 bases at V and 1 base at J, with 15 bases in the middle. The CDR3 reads CASIAGHTGTDTQYF. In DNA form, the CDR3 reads TGTGCCAGTATCGCCGGACACACGGGCACAGATACGCAGTATTTT.

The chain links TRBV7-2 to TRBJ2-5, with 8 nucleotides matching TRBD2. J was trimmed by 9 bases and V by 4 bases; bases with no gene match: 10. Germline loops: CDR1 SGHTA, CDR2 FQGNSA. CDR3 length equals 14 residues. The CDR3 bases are TGTGCCAGCAGCTCGAAAGCGGGAGATTGGTCCCAGTACTTC. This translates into CASSSKAGDWSQYF. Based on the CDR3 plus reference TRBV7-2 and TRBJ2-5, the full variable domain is GAGVSQSPSNKVTEKGKDVELRCDPISGHTALYWYRQSLGQGLEFLIYFQGNSAPDKSGLPSDRFSAERTGGSVSTLTIQRTQQEDSAVYLCASSSKAGDWSQYFGPGTRLLVL.

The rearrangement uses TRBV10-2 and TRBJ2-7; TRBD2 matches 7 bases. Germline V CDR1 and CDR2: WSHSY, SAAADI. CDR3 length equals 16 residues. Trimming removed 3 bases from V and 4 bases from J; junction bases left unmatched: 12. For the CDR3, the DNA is TGCGCCAGCAGTGATGGGGGGGGAACTCGGGTATACGAGCAGTACTTC. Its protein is CASSDGGGTRVYEQYF.

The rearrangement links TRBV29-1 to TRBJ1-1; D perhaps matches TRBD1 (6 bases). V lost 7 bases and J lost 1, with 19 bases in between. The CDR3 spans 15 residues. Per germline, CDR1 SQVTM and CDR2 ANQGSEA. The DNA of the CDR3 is TGCAGCGCGGACAGTACACCTTCAGCGAACACTGAAGCTTTCTTT. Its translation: CSADSTPSANTEAFF.

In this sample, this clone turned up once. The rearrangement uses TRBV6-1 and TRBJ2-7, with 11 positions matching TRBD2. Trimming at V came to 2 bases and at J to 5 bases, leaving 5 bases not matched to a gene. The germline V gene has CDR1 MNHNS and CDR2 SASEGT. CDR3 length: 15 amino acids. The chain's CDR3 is CASSETSGSTDEQYF. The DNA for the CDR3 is TGTGCCAGCAGTGAAACTAGCGGGAGTACGGACGAGCAGTACTTC.

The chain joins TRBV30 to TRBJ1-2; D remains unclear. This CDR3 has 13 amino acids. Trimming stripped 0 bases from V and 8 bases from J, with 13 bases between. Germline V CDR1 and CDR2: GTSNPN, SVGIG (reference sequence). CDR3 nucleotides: TGTGCCTGGAGTGTAAACAGAGCTGGGGGCTACACCTTC. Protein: CAWSVNRAGGYTF.

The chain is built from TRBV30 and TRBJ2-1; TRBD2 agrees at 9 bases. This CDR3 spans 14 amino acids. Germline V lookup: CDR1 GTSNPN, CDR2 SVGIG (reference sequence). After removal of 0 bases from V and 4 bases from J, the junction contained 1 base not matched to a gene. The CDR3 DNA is TGTGCCTGGAGTGTTAGCGGGAGTTACAATGAGCAGTTCTTC. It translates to CAWSVSGSYNEQFF.

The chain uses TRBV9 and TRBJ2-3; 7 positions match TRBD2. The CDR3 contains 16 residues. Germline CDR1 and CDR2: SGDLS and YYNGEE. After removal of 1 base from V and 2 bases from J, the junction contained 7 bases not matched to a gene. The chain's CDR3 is CASSVRAGDFTDTQYF. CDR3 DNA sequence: TGTGCCAGCAGCGTACGGGCGGGAGACTTCACAGATACGCAGTATTTT.

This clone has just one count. The CDR3 reads CASSRWASGDSNEQFF. In DNA form, the CDR3 reads TGTGCCAGCAGCCGGTGGGCTAGCGGAGATAGTAATGAGCAGTTCTTC. The rearrangement joins TRBV7-9 to TRBJ2-1; 7 bases match TRBD2. The V and J ends lost 5 bases and 7 bases, in that order; junction bases with no gene match: 14. This CDR3 is built from 16 residues. CDR1 is SEHNR, CDR2 FQNEAQ, per germline (reference sequence).

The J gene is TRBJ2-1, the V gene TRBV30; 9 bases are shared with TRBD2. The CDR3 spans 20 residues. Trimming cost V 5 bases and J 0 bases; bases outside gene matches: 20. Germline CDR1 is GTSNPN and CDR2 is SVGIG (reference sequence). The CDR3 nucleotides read TGTGCCTGGGACCGGGCGGCGGGAGGGGGATCTAAAAGCTCCTACAATGAGCAGTTCTTC. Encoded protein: CAWDRAAGGGSKSSYNEQFF.

In nucleotides, the CDR3 is TGTGCCAGTACCCTCGGACTAGCGGGAGGAACCCACTCCTACAATGAGCAGTTCTTC. It encodes CASTLGLAGGTHSYNEQFF. The chain couples TRBV19 to TRBJ2-1; TRBD2 matches 14 bases. After removal of 7 bases from V and 0 bases from J, the junction contained 11 bases not matched to a gene. Germline V gene sequence: CDR1 LNHDA, CDR2 SQIVND (reference sequence). This CDR3 has 19 amino acids. The full variable domain, rest sourced from reference TRBV19 and TRBJ2-1, is DGGITQSPKYLFRKEGQNVTLSCEQNLNHDAMYWYRQDPGQGLRLIYYSQIVNDFQKGDIAEGYSVSREKKESFPLTVTSAQKNPTAFYLCASTLGLAGGTHSYNEQFFGPGTRLTVL.

CDR3 sequence: CASSLVAGGPSSYEQYF. DNA for the CDR3: TGTGCCAGCAGCTTAGTCGCCGGGGGGCCTTCATCCTACGAGCAGTACTTC. The J gene is TRBJ2-7, the V gene TRBV7-9; tentatively, D is TRBD2 (7 bases). Trimming removed 1 base from V and 1 base from J, with 17 bases in between. Per germline, CDR1 SEHNR and CDR2 FQNEAQ (reference sequence). CDR3 length equals 17 residues.

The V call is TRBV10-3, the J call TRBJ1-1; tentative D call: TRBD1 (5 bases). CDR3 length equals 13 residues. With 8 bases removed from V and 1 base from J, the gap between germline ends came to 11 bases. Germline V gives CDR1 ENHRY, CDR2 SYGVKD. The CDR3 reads CAILDSQNTEAFF. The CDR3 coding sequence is TGTGCCATCCTCGACAGCCAGAACACTGAAGCTTTCTTT.